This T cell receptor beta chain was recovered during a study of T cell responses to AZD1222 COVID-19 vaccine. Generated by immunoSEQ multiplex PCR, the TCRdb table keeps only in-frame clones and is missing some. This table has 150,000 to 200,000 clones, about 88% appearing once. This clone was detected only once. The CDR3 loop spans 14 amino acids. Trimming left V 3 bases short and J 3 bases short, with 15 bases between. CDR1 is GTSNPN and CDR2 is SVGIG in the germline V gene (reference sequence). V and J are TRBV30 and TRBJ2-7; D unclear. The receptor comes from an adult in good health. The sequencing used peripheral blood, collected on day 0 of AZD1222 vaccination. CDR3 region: CAWRVGGPSYEQYF. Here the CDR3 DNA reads TGTGCCTGGAGAGTTGGCGGTCCCAGCTACGAGCAGTACTTC.